The clone carrying this TCR beta chain was counted at least ten times. The antigen is not known. From germline, CDR1 is MNHNS and CDR2 SASEGT. The V end lost 2 bases, the J end lost 2 bases, and 9 bases lay between the germline ends. The CDR3 runs 14 residues. This specimen belongs to a study of human T cells and chemical hapten exposure. Study in general: Per-sample TCR yield variability stemmed mainly from small pooled library volume differences. Overall study results and limits: All donors were alopecia patients, so their immunity may differ from that of healthy people. Clustering by CDR3 similarity yielded significantly more large clusters from expanded TCRs than controls.

Unique molecular identifiers were attached to individual cDNA molecules within the library. TCRdb re-called the RACE reads with MiXCR, one entry per CDR3 protein. Counted here are approximately 400,000 distinct CDR3 sequences, around 4.8% occurring once; the ten biggest clones make up approximately 2.5%. Specified time point: patch test 1, 2 weeks after DPC sensitization. Treatment reported: therapeutic diphenylcyclopropenone sensitization with weekly scalp DPC. The V gene is TRBV6-1, the J gene TRBJ1-2; D unresolved. The TCR comes from a woman between 45 and 60 years old with alopecia areata. Some clones in this sample may be carry-over from other donors' samples. The sample was whole blood, taken in connection with sensitization to the hapten diphenylcyclopropenone (DPC). The CDR3 nucleotides read TGTGCCAGCAGTGAATTGTGGCAAAACTATGGCTACACCTTC. The encoded protein is CASSELWQNYGYTF.